In its sample, the clone carrying this T cell receptor beta chain was seen a few times. Its specificity is unknown. 5'RACE with constant-segment primers built TCRalpha and TCRbeta cDNA libraries with UMIs. TCRdb re-analysed the 5' RACE reads in MiXCR, keeping a single row per CDR3 protein. Of roughly 500,000 distinct CDR3 sequences listed, 20% are singletons. The data stem from a study of T-cell memory formation after mild COVID-19. About the research overall: In these data, TCR clusters were largely donor specific. Study-level findings and limits: Of the contracting clones, CD4+ ones lay mainly in CM and EM, and CD8+ ones in EMRA.

The sample taken for sequencing was PBMCs or a T cell subset sorted from them (not recorded which). The clonotype was recovered from an adult woman who had mild COVID-19 (a few samples of this study predate the infection). Cell type and time point are not known.

Here the CDR3 DNA reads TGTGCCAGCAGCCCCGGGCCCAATTCACCCCTCCACTTT. Encoded protein: CASSPGPNSPLHF. The chain combines TRBV7-3 with TRBJ1-6; D remains ambiguous. V was cut by 5 bases and J by 7 bases, with 9 bases left in between. The length of the CDR3 is 13 residues. From germline, CDR1 is SGHTA and CDR2 FQGTGA.